This T cell receptor (beta chain) appears in the sequencing data of a study of blood T cell repertoires in COVID-19. Looking at the study overall: The United States, Italy and Spain provided the acute and convalescent COVID-19 samples. Nucleic acid was either cDNA or gDNA, and it came from T cells, B-cell-depleted T cells, or PBMCs.

CDR3 length equals 17 residues. CDR1 and CDR2 (germline): KGHSH, LQKENI. V lost 4 bases, J lost 0 bases, and 4 bases stayed unmatched. As handled by the study authors: Amplification of reference gene primers was used by the study to estimate nucleated cell counts. Sequenced by immunoSEQ multiplex PCR; TCRdb stores in-frame clones only, minus some. That table furnishes V, J and clone size, whereas the DNA furnished D and trimming. This table has about 160,000 clones, about 87% appearing once. This chain uses TRBV18 with TRBJ1-6, with 9 nucleotides matching TRBD1. This clonotype was sampled from an older woman with COVID-19, enrolled during active disease. The sequenced material came from peripheral blood. The CDR3 is CASSRDRANSYNSPLHF. The DNA of the CDR3 is TGTGCCAGCTCACGGGACAGGGCGAACTCCTATAATTCACCCCTCCACTTT.